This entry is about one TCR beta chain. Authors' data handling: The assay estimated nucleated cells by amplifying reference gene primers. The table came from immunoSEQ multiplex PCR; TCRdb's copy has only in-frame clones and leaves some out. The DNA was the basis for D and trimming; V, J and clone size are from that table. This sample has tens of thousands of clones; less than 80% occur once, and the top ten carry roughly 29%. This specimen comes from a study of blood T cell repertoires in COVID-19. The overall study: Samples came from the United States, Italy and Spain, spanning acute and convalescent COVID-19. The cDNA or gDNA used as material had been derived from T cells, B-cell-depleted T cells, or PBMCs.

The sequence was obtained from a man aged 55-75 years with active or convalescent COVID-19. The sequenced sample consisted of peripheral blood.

CDR3 coding DNA: TGTGCCAGCAGCGTCCTGACTAGCGGGGGAACAGATACGCAGTATTTT. It yields the protein CASSVLTSGGTDTQYF. This chain joins TRBV9 and TRBJ2-3, with 12 nucleotides matching TRBD2. After removal of 2 bases from V and 3 bases from J, the junction contained 4 bases not matched to a gene. Germline V gives CDR1 SGDLS, CDR2 YYNGEE. CDR3 size: 16 residues.